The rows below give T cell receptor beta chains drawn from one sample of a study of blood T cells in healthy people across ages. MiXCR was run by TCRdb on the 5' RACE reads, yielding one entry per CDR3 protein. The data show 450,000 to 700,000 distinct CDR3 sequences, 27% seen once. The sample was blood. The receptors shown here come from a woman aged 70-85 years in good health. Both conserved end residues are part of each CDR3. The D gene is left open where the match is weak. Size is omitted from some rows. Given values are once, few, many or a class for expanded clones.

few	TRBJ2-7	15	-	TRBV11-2	CASSKQASTVYEQYF	TGTGCCAGCAGCAAACAGGCTTCTACGGTCTACGAGCAGTACTTC
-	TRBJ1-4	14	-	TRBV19	CASIGGATNEKLFF	TGTGCCAGTATCGGGGGTGCAACTAATGAAAAACTGTTTTTT
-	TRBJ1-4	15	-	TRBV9	CASSVEGVKGEKLFF	TGTGCCAGCAGCGTTGAGGGGGTAAAGGGGGAAAAACTGTTTTTT
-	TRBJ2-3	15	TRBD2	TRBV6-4	CASSDLAGDPYTQYF	TGTGCCAGCAGTGACCTAGCGGGGGATCCTTATACGCAGTATTTT
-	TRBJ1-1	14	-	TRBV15	CATSRGRIITEAFF	TGTGCCACCAGCAGAGGTAGAATTATCACTGAAGCTTTCTTT
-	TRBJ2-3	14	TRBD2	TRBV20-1	CSARMGGGPDTQYF	TGCAGTGCTAGGATGGGCGGGGGGCCAGATACGCAGTATTTT
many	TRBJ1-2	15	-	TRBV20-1	CSAHSPPGLPYGYTF	TGCAGTGCTCACTCGCCGCCAGGGCTCCCCTATGGCTACACCTTC
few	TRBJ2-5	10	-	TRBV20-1	CSAARETQYF	TGCAGTGCTGCGCGAGAGACCCAGTACTTC
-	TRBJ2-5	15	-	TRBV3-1	CASSQEDGNQEPQYF	TGTGCCAGCAGCCAGGAGGACGGAAATCAAGAGCCCCAGTACTTC
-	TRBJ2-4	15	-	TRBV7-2	CASEGGGVAKNIQYF	TGTGCCAGCGAGGGCGGTGGGGTAGCCAAAAACATTCAGTACTTC
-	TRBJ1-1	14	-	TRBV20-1	CSARYLPGWSEAFF	TGCAGTGCTAGATACCTTCCAGGGTGGAGTGAAGCTTTCTTT
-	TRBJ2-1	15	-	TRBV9	CASSVALGPNNEQFF	TGTGCCAGCAGCGTAGCACTAGGGCCCAACAATGAGCAGTTCTTC
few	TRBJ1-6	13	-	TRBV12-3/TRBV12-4	CASREVLASPLHF	TGTGCCAGCAGGGAGGTGTTGGCTTCACCCCTCCACTTT
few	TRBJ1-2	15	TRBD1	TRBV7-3	CASSSTGTGLIGYTF	TGTGCCAGCAGCTCGACCGGGACAGGCCTTATTGGCTACACCTTC
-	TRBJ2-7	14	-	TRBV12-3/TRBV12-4	CASSLAAGAYEQYF	TGTGCCAGCAGTTTAGCGGCAGGTGCCTACGAGCAGTACTTC
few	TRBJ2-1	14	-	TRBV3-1	CASRGASGYNEQFF	TGTGCCAGCAGGGGGGCTAGCGGCTACAATGAGCAGTTCTTC
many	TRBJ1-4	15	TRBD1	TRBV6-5	CASSYSGRGIEKLFF	TGTGCCAGCAGTTACTCTGGCAGGGGGATTGAAAAACTGTTTTTT
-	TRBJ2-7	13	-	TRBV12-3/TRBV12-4	CASSIQGAHEQYF	TGTGCCAGCAGTATACAGGGCGCCCACGAGCAGTACTTC
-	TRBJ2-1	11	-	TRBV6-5	CASSYLDLKFF	TGTGCCAGCAGTTACCTGGACCTTAAGTTCTTC
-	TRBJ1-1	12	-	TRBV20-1	CSGGRGNTEAFF	TGCAGTGGGGGCAGGGGGAACACTGAAGCTTTCTTT
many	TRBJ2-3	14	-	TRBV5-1	CASRLIDVTDTQYF	TGCGCCAGCAGACTTATTGACGTCACAGATACGCAGTATTTT
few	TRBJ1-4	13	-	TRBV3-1	CASSQGGAEKLFF	TGTGCCAGCAGCCAAGGTGGAGCTGAAAAACTGTTTTTT
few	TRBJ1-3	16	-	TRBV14	CASSQDQRWPGNTIYF	TGTGCCAGCAGCCAAGACCAAAGGTGGCCCGGAAACACCATATATTTT
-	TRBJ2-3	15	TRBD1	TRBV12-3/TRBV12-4	CASSRQGPPPDTQYF	TGTGCCAGCAGTCGACAGGGGCCACCTCCAGATACGCAGTATTTT
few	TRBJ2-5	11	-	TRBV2	CASSAIRNEYF	TGTGCCAGCAGTGCAATAAGGAACGAGTACTTC
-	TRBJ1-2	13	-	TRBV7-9	CASSLEAFYGYTF	TGTGCCAGCAGCTTAGAGGCGTTTTATGGCTACACCTTC
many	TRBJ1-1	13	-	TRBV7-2	CASSSTMNTEAFF	TGTGCCAGCAGCTCGACAATGAACACTGAAGCTTTCTTT
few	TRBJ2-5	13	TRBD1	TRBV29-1	CSVEDRGPKTQYF	TGCAGCGTGGAGGACAGGGGGCCAAAGACCCAGTACTTC
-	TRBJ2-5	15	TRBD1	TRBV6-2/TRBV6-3	CASSFGTALQETQYF	TGTGCCAGCAGTTTCGGGACAGCTCTCCAAGAGACCCAGTACTTC
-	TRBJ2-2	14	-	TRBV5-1	CASSFTGGTGELFF	TGCGCCAGCAGCTTCACTGGGGGGACCGGGGAGCTGTTTTTT
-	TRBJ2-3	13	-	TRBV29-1	CSVRRQRADTQYF	TGCAGCGTTAGACGACAGCGCGCAGATACGCAGTATTTT